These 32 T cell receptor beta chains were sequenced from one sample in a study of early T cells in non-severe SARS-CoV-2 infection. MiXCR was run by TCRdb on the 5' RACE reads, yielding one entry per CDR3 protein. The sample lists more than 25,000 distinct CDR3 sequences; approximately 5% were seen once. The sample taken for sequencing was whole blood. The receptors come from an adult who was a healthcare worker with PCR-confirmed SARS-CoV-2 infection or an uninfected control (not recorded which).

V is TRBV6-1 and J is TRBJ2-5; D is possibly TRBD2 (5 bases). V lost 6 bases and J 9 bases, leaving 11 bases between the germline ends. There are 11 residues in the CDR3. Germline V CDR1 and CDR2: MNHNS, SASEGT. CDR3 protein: CASRDPGAQYF. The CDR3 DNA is TGTGCCAGCAGGGACCCCGGGGCCCAGTACTTC.

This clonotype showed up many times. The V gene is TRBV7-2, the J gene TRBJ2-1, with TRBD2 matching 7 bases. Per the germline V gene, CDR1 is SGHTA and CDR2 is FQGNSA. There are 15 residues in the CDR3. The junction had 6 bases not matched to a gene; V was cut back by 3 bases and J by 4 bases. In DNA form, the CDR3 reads TGTGCCAGCAGCTTGAGCCAGGGAGGGTACAATGAGCAGTTCTTC. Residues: CASSLSQGGYNEQFF.

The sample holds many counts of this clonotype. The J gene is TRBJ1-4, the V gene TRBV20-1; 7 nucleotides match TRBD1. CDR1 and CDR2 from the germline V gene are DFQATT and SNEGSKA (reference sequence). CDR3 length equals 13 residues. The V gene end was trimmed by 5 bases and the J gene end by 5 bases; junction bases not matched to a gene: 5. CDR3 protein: CSAWDSINEKLFF. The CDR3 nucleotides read TGCAGTGCTTGGGACAGCATAAATGAAAAACTGTTTTTT.

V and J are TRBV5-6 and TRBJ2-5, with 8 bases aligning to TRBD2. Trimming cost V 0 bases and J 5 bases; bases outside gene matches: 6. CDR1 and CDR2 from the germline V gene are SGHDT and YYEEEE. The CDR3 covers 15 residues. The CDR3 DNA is TGTGCCAGCAGCTTGGCGGGGGGGCCACAGGAGACCCAGTACTTC. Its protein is CASSLAGGPQETQYF.

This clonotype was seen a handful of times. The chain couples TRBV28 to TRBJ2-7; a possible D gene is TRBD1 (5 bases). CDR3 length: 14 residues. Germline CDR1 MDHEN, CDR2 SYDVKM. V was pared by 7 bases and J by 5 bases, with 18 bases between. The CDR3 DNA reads TGTGCCAGCACCCGCAGGGTTCCCTTTCACGAGCAGTACTTC. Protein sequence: CASTRRVPFHEQYF.

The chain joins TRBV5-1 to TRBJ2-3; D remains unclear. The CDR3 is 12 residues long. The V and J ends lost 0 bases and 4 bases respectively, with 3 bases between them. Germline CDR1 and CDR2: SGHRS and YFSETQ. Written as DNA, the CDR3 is TGCGCCAGCAGCTTGGCCTCAGATACGCAGTATTTT. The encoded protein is CASSLASDTQYF.

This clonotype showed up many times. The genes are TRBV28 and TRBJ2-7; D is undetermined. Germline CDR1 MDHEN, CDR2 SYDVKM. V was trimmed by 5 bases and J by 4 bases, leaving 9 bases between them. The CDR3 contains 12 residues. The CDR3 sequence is CASSLYFYEQYF. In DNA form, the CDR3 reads TGTGCCAGCAGTCTCTATTTTTACGAGCAGTACTTC.

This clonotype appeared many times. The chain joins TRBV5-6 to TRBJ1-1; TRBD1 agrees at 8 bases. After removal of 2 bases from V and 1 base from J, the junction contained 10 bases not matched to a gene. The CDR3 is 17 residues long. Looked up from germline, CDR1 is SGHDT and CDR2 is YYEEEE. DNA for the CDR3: TGTGCCAGCAGCTTCCTCAATGACAGGGGACGGAACACTGAAGCTTTCTTT. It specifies CASSFLNDRGRNTEAFF.

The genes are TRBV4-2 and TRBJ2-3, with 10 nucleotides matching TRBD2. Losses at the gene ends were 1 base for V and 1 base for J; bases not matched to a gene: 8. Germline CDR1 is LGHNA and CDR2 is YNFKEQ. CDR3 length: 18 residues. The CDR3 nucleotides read TGTGCCAGCAGCCAAGCTTCAACTAGCGGGGTGGGCACAGATACGCAGTATTTT. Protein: CASSQASTSGVGTDTQYF.

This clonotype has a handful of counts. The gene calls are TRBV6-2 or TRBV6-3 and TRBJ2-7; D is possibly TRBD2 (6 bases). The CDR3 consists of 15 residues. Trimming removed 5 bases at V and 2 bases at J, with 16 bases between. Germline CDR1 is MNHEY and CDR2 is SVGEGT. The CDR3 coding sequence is TGTGCCAGCAGTAAACTCGGGACTGGACCCTACGAGCAGTACTTC. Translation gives CASSKLGTGPYEQYF.

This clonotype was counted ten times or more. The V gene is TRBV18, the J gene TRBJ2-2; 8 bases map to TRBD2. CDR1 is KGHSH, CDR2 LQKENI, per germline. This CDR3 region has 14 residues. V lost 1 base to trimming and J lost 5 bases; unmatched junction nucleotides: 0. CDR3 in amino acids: CASSPQRGTGELFF. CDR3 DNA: TGTGCCAGCTCACCACAGCGGGGGACCGGGGAGCTGTTTTTT.

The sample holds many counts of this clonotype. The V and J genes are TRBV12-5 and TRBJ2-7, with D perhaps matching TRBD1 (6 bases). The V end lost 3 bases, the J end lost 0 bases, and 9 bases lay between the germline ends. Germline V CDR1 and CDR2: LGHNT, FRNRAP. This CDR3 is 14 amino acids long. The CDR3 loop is CASGFGDISYEQYF. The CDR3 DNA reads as TGTGCTAGTGGTTTTGGGGACATCTCCTACGAGCAGTACTTC. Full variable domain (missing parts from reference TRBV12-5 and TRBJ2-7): DARVTQTPRHKVTEMGQEVTMRCQPILGHNTVFWYRQTMMQGLELLAYFRNRAPLDDSGMPKDRFSAEMPDATLATLKIQPSEPRDSAVYFCASGFGDISYEQYFGPGTRLTVT.

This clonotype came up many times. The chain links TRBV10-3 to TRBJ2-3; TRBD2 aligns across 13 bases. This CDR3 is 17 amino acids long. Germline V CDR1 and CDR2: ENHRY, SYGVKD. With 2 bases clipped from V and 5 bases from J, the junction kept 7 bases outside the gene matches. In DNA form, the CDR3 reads TGTGCCATCAGTGAGACGGGACTAGCGGGGTTTAAAGATACGCAGTATTTT. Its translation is CAISETGLAGFKDTQYF.

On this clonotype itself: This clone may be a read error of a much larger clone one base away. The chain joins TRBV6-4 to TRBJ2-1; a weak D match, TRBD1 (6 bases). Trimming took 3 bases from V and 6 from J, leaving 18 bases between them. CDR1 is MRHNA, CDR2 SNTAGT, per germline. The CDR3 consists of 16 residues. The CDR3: CASSDRSSGAGNEQFF. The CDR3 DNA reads TGTGCCAGCAGTGATCGGTCTTCAGGGGCGGGCAATGAGCAGTTCTTC.

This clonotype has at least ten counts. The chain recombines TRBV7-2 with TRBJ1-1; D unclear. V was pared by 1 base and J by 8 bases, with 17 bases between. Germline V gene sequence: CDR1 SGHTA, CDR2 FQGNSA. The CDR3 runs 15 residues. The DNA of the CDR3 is TGTGCCAGCAGCTTAGAACCCGAAGGGCTTCGCGAAGCTTTCTTT. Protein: CASSLEPEGLREAFF.

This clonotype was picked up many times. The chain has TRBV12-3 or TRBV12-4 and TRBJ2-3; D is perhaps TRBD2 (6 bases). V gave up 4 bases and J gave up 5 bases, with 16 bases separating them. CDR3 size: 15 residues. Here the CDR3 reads CASSSPRTNGDTQYF. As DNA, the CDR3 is TGTGCCAGCAGTTCACCGCGGACTAATGGAGATACGCAGTATTTT.

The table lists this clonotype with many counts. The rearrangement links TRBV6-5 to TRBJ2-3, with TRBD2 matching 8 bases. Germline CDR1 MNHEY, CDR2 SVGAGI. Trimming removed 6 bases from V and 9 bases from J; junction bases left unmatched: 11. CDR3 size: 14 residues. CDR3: CASRPGLAPETQYF. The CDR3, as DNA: TGTGCCAGCAGACCTGGACTAGCCCCCGAAACGCAGTATTTT.

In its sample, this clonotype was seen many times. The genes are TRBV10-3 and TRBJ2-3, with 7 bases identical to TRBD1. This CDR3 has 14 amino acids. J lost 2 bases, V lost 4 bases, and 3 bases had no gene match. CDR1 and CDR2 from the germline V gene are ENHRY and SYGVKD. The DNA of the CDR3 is TGTGCCATCAGTGGGGACAGATACACAGATACGCAGTATTTT. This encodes CAISGDRYTDTQYF.

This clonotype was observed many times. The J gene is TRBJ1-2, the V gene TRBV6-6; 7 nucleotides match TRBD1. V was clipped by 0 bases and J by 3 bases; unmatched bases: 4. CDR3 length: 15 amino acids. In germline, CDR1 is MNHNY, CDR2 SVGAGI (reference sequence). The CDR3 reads CASSYSSQGYYGYTF. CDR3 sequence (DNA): TGTGCCAGCAGTTACTCCTCACAGGGGTACTATGGCTACACCTTC.

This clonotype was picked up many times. CDR3 sequence reads: CASRRNGANEQYF. Written as DNA, the CDR3 is TGTGCCAGCAGACGTAACGGGGCGAACGAGCAGTACTTC. The chain joins TRBV12-3 or TRBV12-4 to TRBJ2-7; D may match TRBD1 or TRBD2 (5 bases each). The length of the CDR3 is 13 residues. Between the trimmed V and J ends, which lost 6 bases and 5 bases, there was a span of 14 bases.

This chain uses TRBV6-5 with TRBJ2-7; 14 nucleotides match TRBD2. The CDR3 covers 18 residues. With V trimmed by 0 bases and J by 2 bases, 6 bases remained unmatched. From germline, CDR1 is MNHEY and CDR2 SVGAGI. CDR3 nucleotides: TGTGCCAGCAGTTACTCCGGACTAGCGGGGGGACGTACCTACGAGCAGTACTTC. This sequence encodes CASSYSGLAGGRTYEQYF.

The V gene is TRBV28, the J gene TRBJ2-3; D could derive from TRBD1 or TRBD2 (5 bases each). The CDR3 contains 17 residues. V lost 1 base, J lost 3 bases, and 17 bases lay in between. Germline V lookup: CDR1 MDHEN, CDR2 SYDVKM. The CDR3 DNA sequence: TGTGCCAGCAGTTTATCCGCCGGGACCCAGGGAACAGATACGCAGTATTTT. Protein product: CASSLSAGTQGTDTQYF.

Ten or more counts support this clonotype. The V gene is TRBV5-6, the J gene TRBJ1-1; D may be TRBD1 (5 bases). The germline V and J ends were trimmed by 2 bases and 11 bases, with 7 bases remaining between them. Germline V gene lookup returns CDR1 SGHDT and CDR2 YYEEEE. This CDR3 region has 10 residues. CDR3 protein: CASSFGGAFF. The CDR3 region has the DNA TGTGCCAGCAGCTTTGGGGGTGCTTTCTTT.

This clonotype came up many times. The DNA for the CDR3 is TGTGCCAGCATGCTGACAGGGGGCTACGAGCAGTACTTC. Its translation: CASMLTGGYEQYF. V is TRBV6-1 and J is TRBJ2-7; 9 bases align to TRBD1. Germline assignment: CDR1 MNHNS and CDR2 SASEGT. The CDR3 consists of 13 residues. V was pared by 7 bases and J by 3 bases, with 4 bases of the junction left unmatched.

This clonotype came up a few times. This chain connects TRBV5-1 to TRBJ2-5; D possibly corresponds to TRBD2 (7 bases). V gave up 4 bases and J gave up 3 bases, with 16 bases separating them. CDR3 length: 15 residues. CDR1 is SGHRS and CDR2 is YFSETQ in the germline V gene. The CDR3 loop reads CASSPWGGREETQYF. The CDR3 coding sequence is TGCGCCAGCAGCCCGTGGGGGGGGCGAGAAGAGACCCAGTACTTC.

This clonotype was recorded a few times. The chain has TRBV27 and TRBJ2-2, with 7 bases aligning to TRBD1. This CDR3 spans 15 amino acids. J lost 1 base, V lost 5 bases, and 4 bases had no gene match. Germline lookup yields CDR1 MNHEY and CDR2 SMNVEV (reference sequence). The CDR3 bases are TGTGCCAGCAGTCCAGGGACAGAGAACACCGGGGAGCTGTTTTTT. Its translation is CASSPGTENTGELFF.

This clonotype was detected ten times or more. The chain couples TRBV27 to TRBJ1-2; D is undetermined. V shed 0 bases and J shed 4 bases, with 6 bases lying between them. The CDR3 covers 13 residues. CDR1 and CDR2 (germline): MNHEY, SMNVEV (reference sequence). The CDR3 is CASSLSEGYGYTF. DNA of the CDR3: TGTGCCAGCAGTTTATCTGAAGGCTATGGCTACACCTTC.

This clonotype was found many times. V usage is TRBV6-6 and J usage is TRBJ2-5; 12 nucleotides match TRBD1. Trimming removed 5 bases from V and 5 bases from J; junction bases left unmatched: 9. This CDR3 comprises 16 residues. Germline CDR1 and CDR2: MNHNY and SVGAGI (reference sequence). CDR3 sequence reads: CASSPRRDRGRETQYF. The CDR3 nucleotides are TGTGCCAGCAGTCCCCGCCGGGACAGGGGGCGGGAGACCCAGTACTTC.

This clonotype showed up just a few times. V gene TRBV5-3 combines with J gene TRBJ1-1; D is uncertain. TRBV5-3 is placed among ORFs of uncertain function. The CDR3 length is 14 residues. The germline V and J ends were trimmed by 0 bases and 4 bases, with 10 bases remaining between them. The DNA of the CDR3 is TGTGCCAGAAGCTTGGGACGGGAGGGCACTGAAGCTTTCTTT. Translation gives CARSLGREGTEAFF.

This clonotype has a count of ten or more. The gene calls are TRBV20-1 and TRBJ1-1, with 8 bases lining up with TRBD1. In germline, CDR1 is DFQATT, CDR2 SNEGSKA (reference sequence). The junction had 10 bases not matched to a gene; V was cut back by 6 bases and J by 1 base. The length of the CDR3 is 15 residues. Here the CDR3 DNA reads TGCAGTGCCCCGAATTCCGGGACAGGGAACACTGAAGCTTTCTTT. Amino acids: CSAPNSGTGNTEAFF.

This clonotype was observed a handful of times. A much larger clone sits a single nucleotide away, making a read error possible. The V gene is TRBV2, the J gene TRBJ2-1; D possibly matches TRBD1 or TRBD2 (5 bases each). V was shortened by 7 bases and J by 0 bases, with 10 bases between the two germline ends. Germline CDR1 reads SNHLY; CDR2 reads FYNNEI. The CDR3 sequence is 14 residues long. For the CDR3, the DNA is TGTGCCAGCAAGGCAGGGAGCTCCTACAATGAGCAGTTCTTC. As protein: CASKAGSSYNEQFF.

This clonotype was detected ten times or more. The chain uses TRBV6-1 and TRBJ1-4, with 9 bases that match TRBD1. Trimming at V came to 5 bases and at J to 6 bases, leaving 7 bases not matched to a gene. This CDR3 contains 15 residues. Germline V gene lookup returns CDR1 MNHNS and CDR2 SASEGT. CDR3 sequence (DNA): TGTGCCAGCAGTTCTTGGGACAGGGATGATGAAAAACTGTTTTTT. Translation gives CASSSWDRDDEKLFF.